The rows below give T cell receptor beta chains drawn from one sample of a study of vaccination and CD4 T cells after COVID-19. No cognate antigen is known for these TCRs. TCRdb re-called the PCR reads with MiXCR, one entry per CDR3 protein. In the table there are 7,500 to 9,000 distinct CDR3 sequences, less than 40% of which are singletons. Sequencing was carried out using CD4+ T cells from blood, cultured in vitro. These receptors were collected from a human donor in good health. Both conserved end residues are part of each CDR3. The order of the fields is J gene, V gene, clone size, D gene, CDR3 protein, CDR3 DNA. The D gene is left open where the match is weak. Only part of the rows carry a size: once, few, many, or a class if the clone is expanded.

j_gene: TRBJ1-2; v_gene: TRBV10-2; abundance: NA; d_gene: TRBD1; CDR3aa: CASSEPRQGHYGYTF; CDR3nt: TGCGCCAGCAGTGAGCCCCGACAGGGGCACTATGGCTACACCTTC
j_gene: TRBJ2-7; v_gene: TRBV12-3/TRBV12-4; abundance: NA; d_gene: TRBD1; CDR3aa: CASSLDRGGDEQYF; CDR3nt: TGTGCCAGCAGCCTGGACAGGGGGGGCGACGAGCAGTACTTC
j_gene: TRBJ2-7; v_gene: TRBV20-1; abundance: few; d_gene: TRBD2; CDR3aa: CSASSGWSGEQYF; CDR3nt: TGCAGTGCTAGTAGCGGGTGGTCGGGGGAGCAGTACTTC
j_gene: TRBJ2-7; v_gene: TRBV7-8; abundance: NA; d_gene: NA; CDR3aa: CASTPGRGGDRYEQYF; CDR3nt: TGTGCCAGCACCCCTGGTAGGGGGGGAGACCGCTACGAGCAGTACTTC
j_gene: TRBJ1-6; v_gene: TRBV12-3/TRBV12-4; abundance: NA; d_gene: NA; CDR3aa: CASSLKGAYNSPLHF; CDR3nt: TGTGCCAGCAGTTTAAAAGGGGCCTATAATTCACCCCTCCACTTT
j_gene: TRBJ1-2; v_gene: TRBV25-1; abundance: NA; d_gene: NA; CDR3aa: CASSDRRGGAGGYTF; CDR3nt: TGTGCCAGCAGTGACCGCCGGGGGGGGGCAGGAGGCTACACCTTC
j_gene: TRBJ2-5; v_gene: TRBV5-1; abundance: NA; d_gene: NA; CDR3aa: CASSLFRGSQETQYF; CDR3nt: TGCGCCAGCAGCTTGTTTCGGGGGAGCCAAGAGACCCAGTACTTC
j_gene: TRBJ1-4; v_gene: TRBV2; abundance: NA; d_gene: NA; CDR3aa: CASSGGVTNEKLFF; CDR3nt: TGTGCCAGCAGTGGGGGGGTAACTAATGAAAAACTGTTTTTT
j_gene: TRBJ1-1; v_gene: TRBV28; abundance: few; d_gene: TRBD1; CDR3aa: CASSLPGQPMNTEAFF; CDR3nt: TGTGCCAGCAGCCTACCGGGACAGCCCATGAACACTGAAGCTTTCTTT
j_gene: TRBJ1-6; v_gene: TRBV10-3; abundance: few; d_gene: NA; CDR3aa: CAIRRDNSPLHF; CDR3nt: TGTGCCATCAGACGAGATAATTCACCCCTCCACTTT
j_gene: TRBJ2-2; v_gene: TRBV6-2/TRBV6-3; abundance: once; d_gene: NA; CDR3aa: CASSSQGTGELFF; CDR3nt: TGTGCCAGCAGTTCCCAGGGTACCGGGGAGCTGTTTTTT
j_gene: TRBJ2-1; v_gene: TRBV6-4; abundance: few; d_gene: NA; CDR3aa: CASSDSPGLDEQFF; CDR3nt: TGTGCCAGCAGTGACTCTCCAGGGTTGGATGAGCAGTTCTTC
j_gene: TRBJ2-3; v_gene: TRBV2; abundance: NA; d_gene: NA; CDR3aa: CASRISTDTQYF; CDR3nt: TGTGCCAGCAGAATTAGCACAGATACGCAGTATTTT
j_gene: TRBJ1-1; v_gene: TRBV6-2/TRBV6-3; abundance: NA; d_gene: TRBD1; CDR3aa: CASRPKMDRGIEAFF; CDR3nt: TGTGCCAGCAGACCCAAAATGGACAGGGGAATTGAAGCTTTCTTT
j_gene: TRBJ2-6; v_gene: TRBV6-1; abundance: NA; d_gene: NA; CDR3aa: CASSEAGGANVLTF; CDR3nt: TGTGCCAGCAGTGAAGCGGGGGGGGCCAACGTCCTGACTTTC
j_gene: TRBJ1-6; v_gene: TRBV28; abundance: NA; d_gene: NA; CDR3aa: CASRRRDTKPRGSPLHF; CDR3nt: TGTGCCAGCAGACGCCGGGACACCAAACCAAGAGGTTCACCCCTCCACTTT
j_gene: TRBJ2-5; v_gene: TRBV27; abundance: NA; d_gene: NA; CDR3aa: CASRRVVLRGRGETQYF; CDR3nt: TGTGCCAGCCGCAGGGTGGTTCTCCGGGGCCGTGGGGAGACCCAGTACTTC
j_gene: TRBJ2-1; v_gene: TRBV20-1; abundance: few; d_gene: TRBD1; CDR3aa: CSASPGQVIYNEQFF; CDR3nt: TGCAGTGCGAGCCCGGGACAGGTAATTTACAATGAGCAGTTCTTC
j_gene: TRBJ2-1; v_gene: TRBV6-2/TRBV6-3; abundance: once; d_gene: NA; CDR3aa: CASSDNNEQFF; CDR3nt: TGTGCCAGCAGTGATAACAATGAGCAGTTCTTC
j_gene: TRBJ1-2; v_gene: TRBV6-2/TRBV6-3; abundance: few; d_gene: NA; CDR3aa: CASTTGGDYGYTF; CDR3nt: TGTGCCAGCACCACCGGGGGGGACTATGGCTACACCTTC
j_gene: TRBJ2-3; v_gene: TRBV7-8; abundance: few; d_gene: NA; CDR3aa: CASSLNGNTQYF; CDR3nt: TGTGCCAGCAGCTTAAATGGAAATACGCAGTATTTT
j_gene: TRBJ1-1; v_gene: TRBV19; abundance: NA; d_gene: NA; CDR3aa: CATRSRRTNTEAFF; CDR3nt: TGTGCCACCAGGAGTCGCCGGACGAACACTGAAGCTTTCTTT
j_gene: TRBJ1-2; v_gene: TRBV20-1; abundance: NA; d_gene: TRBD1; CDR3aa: CSAPDRGDYGYTF; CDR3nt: TGCAGTGCCCCGGACAGGGGCGACTATGGCTACACCTTC
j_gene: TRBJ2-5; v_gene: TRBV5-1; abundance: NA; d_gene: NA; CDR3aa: CASSLEVQGRLRTQYF; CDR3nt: TGCGCCAGCAGCTTGGAGGTCCAGGGGCGTTTGAGGACCCAGTACTTC
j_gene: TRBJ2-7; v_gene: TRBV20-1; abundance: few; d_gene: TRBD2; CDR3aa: CSARETGGEYF; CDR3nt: TGCAGTGCTAGAGAGACGGGGGGGGAATACTTC
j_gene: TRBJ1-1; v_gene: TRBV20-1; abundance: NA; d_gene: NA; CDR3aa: CSAVPTVMGRTEAFF; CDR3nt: TGCAGTGCCGTTCCTACTGTTATGGGGAGGACTGAAGCTTTCTTT
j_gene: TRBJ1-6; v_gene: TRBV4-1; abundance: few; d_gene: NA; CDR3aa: CASGVRNNSPLHF; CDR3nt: TGCGCCAGCGGGGTCCGAAATAATTCACCCCTCCACTTT